This T cell receptor (beta chain) was sequenced for a study of long-term antiretroviral therapy in people with HIV (dated by TCRdb to the early 2020s). Regarding the research as a whole: Collection of the earliest samples took place about a decade ahead of the 2015 WHO recommendation for immediate ART, at a time when ART was typically delayed until CD4 counts fell. A retrospective serial study tested whether changes in peripheral blood TRB repertoire composition and diversity were associated with ART initiation and durable HIV suppression. From fewer than 35 adults with confirmed HIV infection, the cohort provided under 250 cryopreserved PBMC samples, gathered serially across a mean of roughly 6 years (range 1-12). Among the approximately 30 participants with HIV, roughly eleven were female. No cross-contamination during QIAcube processing was shown when test extractions of a monoclonal T-cell line were performed alongside over 25 polyclonal samples.

Participants were included only if at least one PBMC sample before ART initiation and at least two post-ART samples were available. Every participant with HIV received treatment in the United States of America. Before DNA extraction, cryopreserved samples of 1-10 million PBMC were thawed and washed. At the time of the earliest PBMC sample, participants with HIV were aged between about 23 and 54 years. PBMC samples from each participant spanned 1-4 timepoints before ART initiation and 2-8 timepoints after ART initiation, with a median of 7 samples. Serial HIV viral load, CD4+ T-cell count, ART history and demographic data were obtained for every participant. A Qiagen kit on a QIAcube was used to extract genomic DNA from unsorted PBMC, with samples processed in batches of 12. General findings and caveats noted by the study authors: Starting ART was linked to a significant rise in TRB diversity, yet even after long-term ART the diversity remained significantly lower than in transplant donor controls. Because PBMC availability was limited, only the TCR beta chain was sequenced, with no alpha chain pairing. CDR3 length ranges in HIV repertoires were narrower than in controls, and network structure suggested an antigen-experienced repertoire with only a slight naive shift after ART. The samples were dated from the mid-2000s to the late 2010s, and the ART regimens that were used may be less effective than current ART regimens. Inferences about post-ART repertoire changes are limited because no data were available on ART adherence, viral resistance or therapy changes. Expanded TRB clones identified before ART initiation dominated the repertoire at all time points, although this dominance fluctuated and declined in many PLHIV after ART. Because pre-ART samples had limited cell numbers, profiling was done on unsorted PBMC rather than on sorted CD4+ and CD8+ T cells.

V is cut by 1 base and J by 2 bases, and the space between the germline ends is 12 bases. The CDR3 has 15 amino acids, counting the end cysteine and phenylalanine. The only DNA kept is the CDR3, 45 bases in frame from the first base. CDR1 and CDR2 (SGHVS, FNYEAQ) derive from the germline V gene. The immunoSEQ hsTCRB v3.0 assay was used at survey level resolution to sequence the TRB variable region. The targeted TRB sequencing depth was about 35,000-55,000 T-cell genomes per sample. Pooled TRB libraries were sequenced on an Illumina MiSeq with a v3 150-cycle kit. For the original study's pipeline: Repertoire analysis was performed in R inside a reproducible Nextflow workflow that covered QC, data transformation and analysis. LymphoSeq2, an R package for exploring AIRR-Seq data, was used to implement custom analyses. A handful of samples that produced fewer than 5000 total TRB sequences were removed, so about 200 HIV repertoires were analyzed. Among the 190 or so HIV repertoires that were kept, around 60 were collected before ART initiation and more than 120 were collected after ART initiation. Each repertoire was downsampled to 5000 TRB nucleotide sequences, and summary statistics were averaged across 100 downsampling iterations. The analysis kept only TRB sequences whose CDR3 regions were at least seven amino acids long. A Shannon entropy-derived clonality score and the Gini coefficient were used to measure diversity. In the repertoire networks, any two of the top 5000 CDR3 amino acid sequences were linked whenever the two sequences differed by an edit distance of one. GLIPH2 predicted antigen specificity groups and MHC restriction for TRB CDR3 amino acid sequences. To flag known CMV, EBV, HIV or tissue antigen associations, CDR3 amino acid sequences were matched against VDJdb and McPAS-TCR. Pre-ART, post-ART and control groups were compared with Wilcoxon signed-rank tests and Holm-Bonferroni correction. This is the immuneACCESS table as TCRdb keeps it, with only in-frame sequences that have V and J called. A part of the clones is gone; compared with another copy, unresolved V genes explain less than half, and the rest is unexplained. The DNA gave D and trimming, while V, J and clone size come from that table. This sample comprises about 22,000 clones, 84% of them detected only once. The top ten clonotypes cover approximately 20% of the sample.

About this clone itself: Its cognate antigen has yet to be identified. The input lacks base qualities; no much larger clone sits a single base away.

Recombination linked TRBV7-6 to TRBJ2-7, with TRBD2 perhaps the D gene, on 6 matching bases. The source was unsorted PBMCs, collected 0.1 years before starting antiretroviral therapy. This clonotype was sampled from a man aged 18 to 35 with HIV. The CDR3 reads CASSLGGGGTYEQYF. In nucleotides, the sequence is TGTGCCAGCAGCTTAGGAGGTGGGGGGACCTACGAGCAGTACTTC.